This TCR beta chain was recorded in a study of blood T cell repertoires in COVID-19. On the study more broadly: The United States, Italy and Spain provided the acute and convalescent COVID-19 samples. The analysed material was cDNA or gDNA that came from T cells, B-cell-depleted T cells, or PBMCs.

Methods used by the authors: Nucleated cell number was recorded as an estimate derived from reference gene primer amplification. Profiled with immunoSEQ multiplex PCR; TCRdb holds only in-frame clones, not every one. V and J calls and clone size are copied from that table; D and trimming were computed from the DNA. The repertoire includes about 200,000 clones, about 85% of them detected once, and 20% to 25% sits in the top ten. CDR3 length: 12 amino acids. V was shortened by 8 bases and J by 8 bases, with 15 bases between the two germline ends. Germline CDR1 and CDR2: MNHEY and SVGAGI. This sequence was found in a man aged 55 to 69 with active or convalescent COVID-19. The chain links TRBV6-5 to TRBJ1-1; a weak D match, TRBD1 (5 bases). Sequencing was carried out using peripheral blood. In DNA form, the CDR3 reads TGTGCCAGCGGGGGGAGGATGTGGGAAGCTTTCTTT. This codes for CASGGRMWEAFF.